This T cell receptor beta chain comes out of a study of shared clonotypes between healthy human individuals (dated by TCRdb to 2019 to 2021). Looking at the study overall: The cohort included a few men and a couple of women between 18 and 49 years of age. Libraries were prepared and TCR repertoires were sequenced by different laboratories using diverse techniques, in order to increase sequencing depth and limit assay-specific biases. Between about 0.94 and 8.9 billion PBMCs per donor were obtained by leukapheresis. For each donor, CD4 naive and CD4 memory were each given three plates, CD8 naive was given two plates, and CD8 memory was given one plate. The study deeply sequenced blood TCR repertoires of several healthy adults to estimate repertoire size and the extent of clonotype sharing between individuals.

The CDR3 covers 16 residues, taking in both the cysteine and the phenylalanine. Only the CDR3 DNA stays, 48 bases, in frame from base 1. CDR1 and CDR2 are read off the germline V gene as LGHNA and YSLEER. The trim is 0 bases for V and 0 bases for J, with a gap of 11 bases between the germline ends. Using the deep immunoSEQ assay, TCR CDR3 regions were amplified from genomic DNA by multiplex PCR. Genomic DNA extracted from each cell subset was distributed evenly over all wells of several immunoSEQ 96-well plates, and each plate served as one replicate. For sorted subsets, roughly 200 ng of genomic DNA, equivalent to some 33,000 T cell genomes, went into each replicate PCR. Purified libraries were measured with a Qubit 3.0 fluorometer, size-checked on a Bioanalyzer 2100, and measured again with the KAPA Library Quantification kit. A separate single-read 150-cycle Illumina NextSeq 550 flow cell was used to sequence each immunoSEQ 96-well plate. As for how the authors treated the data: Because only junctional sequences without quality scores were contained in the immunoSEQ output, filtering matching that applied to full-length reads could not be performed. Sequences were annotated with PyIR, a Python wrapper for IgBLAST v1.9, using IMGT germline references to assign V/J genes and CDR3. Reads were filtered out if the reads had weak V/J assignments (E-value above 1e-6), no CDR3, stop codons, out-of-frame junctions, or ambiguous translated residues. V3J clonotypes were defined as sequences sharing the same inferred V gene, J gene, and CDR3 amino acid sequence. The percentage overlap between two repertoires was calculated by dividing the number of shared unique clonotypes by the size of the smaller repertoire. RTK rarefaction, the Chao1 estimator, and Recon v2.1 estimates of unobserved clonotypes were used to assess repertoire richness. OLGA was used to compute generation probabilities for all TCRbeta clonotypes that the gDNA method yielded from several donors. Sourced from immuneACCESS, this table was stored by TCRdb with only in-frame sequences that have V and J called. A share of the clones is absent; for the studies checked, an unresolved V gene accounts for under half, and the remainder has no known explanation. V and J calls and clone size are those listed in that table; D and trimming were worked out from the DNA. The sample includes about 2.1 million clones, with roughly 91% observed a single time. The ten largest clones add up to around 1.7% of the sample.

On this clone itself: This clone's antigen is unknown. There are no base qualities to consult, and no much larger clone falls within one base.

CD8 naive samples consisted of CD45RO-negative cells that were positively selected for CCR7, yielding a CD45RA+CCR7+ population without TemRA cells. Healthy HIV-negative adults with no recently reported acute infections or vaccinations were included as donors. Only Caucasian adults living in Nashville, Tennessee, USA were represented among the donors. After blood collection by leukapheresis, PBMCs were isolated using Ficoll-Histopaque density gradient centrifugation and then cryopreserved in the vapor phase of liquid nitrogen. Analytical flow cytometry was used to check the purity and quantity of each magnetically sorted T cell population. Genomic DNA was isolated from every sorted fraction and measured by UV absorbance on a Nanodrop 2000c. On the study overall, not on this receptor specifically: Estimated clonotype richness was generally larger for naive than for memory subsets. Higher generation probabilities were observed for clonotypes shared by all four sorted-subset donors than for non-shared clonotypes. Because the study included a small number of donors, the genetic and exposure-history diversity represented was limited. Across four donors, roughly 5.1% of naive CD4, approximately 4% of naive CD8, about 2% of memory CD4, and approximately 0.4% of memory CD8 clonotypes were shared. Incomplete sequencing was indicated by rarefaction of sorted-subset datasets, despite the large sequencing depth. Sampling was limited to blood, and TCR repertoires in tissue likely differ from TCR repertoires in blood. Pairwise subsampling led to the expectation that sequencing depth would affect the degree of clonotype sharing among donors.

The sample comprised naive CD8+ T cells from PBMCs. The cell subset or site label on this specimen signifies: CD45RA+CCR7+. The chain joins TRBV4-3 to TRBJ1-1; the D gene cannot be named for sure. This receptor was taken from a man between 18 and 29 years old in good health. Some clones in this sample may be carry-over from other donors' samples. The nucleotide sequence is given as TGCGCCAGCAGCCAAGAGTCTGGCCAGATGAACACTGAAGCTTTCTTT. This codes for CASSQESGQMNTEAFF.